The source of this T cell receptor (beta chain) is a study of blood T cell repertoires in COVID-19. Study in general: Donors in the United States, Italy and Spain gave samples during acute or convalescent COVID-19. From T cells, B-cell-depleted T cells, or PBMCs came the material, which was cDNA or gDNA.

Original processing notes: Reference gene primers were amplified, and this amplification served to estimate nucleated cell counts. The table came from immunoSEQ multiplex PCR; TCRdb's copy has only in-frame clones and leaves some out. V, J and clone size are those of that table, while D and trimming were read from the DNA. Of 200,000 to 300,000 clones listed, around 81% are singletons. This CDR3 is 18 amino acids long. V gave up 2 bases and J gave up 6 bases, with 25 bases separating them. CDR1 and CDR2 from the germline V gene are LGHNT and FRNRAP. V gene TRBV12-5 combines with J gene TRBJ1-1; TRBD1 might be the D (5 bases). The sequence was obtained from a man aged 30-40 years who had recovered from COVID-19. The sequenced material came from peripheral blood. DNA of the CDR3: TGTGCTAGTGGTTTGTCCCGGGCTACGCGGGGCCATAGGGCTGAAGCTTTCTTT. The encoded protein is CASGLSRATRGHRAEAFF.